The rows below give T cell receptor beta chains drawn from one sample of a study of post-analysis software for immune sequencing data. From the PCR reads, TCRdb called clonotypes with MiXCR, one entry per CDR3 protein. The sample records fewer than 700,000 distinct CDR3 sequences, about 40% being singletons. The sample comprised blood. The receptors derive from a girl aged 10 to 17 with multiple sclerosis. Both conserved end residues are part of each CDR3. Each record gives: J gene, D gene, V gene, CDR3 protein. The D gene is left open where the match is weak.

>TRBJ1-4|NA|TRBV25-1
CASSMDWDTEKLFF
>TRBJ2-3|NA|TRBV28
CASTLGADTQYF
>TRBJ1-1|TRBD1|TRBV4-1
CASSQDYRGVSEAFF
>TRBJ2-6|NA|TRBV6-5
CASSYSIEGALSGANVLTF
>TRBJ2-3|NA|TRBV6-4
CASSDSGGHNEQYF
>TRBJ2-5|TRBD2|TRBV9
CASSVASGRPLEQYF
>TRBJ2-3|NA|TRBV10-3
CAISDLDHTDTQYF
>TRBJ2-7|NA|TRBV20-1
CSAQTVQAEQYF
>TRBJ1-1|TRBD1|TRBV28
CASSPGDRPWTEAFF
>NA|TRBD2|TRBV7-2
CASSFPLAGAFYEQYF
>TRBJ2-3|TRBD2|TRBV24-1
CATSDRLAGDLDTQYF
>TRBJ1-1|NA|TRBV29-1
CSVETAQGNTEAFF
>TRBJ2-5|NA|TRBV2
CASSIETQYF
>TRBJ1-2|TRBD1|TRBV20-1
CSARRDSWNYGYTF
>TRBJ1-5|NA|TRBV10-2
CASSESLEGQPQHF
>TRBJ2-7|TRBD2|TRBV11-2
CASSFPAGGGLTYEQYF
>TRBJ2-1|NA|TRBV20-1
CSALPDYNEQFF
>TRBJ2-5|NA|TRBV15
CATSRQRARGETQYF
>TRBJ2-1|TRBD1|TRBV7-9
CASSRDRVVLNEQFF
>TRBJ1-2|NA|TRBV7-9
CASSTWTEHYGYTF
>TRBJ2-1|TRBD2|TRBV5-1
CANSVGLARRNEQFF
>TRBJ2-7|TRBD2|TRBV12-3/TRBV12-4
CASTQFPEAGGMGEQYF
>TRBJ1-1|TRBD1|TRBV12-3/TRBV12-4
CASSSGDSNTEAFF
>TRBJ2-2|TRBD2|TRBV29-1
CSATGLAGEVVTGELFF